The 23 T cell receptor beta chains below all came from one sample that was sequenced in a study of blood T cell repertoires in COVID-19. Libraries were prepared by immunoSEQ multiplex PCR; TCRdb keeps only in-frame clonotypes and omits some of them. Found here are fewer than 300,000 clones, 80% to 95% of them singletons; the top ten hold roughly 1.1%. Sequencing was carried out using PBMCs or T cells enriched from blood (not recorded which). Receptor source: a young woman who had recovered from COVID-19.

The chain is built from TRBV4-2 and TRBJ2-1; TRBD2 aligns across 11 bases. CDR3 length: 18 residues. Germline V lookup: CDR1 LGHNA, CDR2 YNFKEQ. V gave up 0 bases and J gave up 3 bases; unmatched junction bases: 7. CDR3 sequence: CASSQEDLAGGDYNEQFF. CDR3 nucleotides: TGTGCCAGCAGCCAAGAGGATTTAGCGGGAGGGGACTACAATGAGCAGTTCTTC.

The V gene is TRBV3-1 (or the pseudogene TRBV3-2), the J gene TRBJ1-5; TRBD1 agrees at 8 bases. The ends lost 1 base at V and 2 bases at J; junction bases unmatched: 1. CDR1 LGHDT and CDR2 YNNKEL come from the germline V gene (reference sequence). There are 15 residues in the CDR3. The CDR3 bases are TGTGCCAGCAGCCAAGCGACAGGGGGCAATCAGCCCCAGCATTTT. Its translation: CASSQATGGNQPQHF.

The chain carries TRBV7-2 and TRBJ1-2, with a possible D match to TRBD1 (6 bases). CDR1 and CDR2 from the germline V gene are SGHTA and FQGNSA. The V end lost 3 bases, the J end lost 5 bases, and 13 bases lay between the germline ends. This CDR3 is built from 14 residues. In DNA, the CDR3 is TGTGCCAGCAGCTTTTACAGGGAGGGTTATGGCTACACCTTC. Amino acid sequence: CASSFYREGYGYTF. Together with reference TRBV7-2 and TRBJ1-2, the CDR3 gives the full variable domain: GAGVSQSPSNKVTEKGKDVELRCDPISGHTALYWYRQSLGQGLEFLIYFQGNSAPDKSGLPSDRFSAERTGGSVSTLTIQRTQQEDSAVYLCASSFYREGYGYTFGSGTRLTVV.

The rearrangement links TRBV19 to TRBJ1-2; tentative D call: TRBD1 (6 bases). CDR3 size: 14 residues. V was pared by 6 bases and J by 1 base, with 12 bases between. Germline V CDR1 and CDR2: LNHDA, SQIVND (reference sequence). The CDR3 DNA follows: TGTGCCAGTAGGGACGGACAGTTTAACTATGGCTACACCTTC. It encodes CASRDGQFNYGYTF.

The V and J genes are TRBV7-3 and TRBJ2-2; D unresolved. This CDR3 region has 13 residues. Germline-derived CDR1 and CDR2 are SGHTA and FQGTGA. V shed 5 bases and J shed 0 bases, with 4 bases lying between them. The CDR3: CASSPTNTGELFF. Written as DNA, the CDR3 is TGTGCCAGCAGCCCCACGAACACCGGGGAGCTGTTTTTT.

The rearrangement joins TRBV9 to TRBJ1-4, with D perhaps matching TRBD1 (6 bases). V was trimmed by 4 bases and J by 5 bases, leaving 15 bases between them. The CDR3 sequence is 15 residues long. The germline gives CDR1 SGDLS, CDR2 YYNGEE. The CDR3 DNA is TGTGCCAGCAGCCCCTCGGGACAACCCAATGAAAAACTGTTTTTT. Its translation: CASSPSGQPNEKLFF.

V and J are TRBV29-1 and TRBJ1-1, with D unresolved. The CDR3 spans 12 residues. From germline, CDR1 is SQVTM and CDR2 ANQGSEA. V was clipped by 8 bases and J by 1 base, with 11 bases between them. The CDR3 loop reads CSTIKANTEAFF. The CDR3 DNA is TGCAGCACTATCAAGGCGAACACTGAAGCTTTCTTT.

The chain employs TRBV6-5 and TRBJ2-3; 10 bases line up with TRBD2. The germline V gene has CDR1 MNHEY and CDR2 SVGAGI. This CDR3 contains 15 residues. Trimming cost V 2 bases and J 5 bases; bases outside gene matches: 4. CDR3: CASSYRSGRGDTQYF. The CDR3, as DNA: TGTGCCAGCAGTTACCGCAGCGGGAGGGGAGATACGCAGTATTTT.

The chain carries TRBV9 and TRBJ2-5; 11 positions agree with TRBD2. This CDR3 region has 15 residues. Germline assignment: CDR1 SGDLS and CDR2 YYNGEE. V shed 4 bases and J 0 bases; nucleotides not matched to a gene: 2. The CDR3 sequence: CASSPSGGYQETQYF. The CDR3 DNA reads TGTGCCAGCAGCCCTAGCGGGGGGTACCAAGAGACCCAGTACTTC. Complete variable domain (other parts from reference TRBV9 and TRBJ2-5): DSGVTQTPKHLITATGQRVTLRCSPRSGDLSVYWYQQSLDQGLQFLIQYYNGEERAKGNILERFSAQQFPDLHSELNLSSLELGDSALYFCASSPSGGYQETQYFGPGTRLLVL.

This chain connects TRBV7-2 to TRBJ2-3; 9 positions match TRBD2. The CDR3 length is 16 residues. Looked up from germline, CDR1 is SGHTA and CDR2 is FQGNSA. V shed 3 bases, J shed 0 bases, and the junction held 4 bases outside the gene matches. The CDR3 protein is CASSFLAGASTDTQYF. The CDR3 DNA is TGTGCCAGCAGCTTTTTAGCGGGAGCTAGCACAGATACGCAGTATTTT.

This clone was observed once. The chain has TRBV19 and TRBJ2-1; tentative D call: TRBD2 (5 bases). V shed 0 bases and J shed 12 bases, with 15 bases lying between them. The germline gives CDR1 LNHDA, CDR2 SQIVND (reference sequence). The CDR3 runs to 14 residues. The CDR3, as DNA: TGTGCCAGTAGTATAGACCCGGCCGCCGGGGTGCAGTTCTTC. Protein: CASSIDPAAGVQFF.

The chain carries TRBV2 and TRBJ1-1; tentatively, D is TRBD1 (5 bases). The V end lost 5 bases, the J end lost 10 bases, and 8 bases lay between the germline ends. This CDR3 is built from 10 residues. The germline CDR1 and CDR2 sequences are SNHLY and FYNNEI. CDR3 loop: CASSKGLAFF. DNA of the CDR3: TGTGCCAGCAGTAAGGGGTTAGCTTTCTTT.

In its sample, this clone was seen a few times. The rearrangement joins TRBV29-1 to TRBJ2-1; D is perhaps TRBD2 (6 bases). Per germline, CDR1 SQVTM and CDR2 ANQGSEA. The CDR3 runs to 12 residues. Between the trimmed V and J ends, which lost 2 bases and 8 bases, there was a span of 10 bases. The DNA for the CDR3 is TGCAGCGTTGAAAAGGCTAGCGATGAGCAGTTCTTC. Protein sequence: CSVEKASDEQFF.

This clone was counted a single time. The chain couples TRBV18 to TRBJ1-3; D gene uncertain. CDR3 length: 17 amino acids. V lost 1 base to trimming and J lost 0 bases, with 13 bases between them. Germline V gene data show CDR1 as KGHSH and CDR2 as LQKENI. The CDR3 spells CASSPQSGSDSGNTIYF. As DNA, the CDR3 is TGTGCCAGCTCACCACAATCGGGGTCAGACTCTGGAAACACCATATATTTT.

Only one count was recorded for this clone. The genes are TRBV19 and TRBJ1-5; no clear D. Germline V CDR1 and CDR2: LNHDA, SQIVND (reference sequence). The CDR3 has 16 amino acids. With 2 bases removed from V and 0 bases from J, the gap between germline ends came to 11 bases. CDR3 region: CASSILEAPSNQPQHF. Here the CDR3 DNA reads TGTGCCAGTAGTATATTGGAGGCGCCTAGCAATCAGCCCCAGCATTTT.

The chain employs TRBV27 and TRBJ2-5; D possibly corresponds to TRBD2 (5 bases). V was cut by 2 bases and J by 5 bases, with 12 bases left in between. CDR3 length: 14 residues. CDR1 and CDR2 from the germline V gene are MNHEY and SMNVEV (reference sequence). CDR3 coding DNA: TGTGCCAGCAGTTTAAGCAGTGGACTGGAGACCCAGTACTTC. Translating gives CASSLSSGLETQYF.

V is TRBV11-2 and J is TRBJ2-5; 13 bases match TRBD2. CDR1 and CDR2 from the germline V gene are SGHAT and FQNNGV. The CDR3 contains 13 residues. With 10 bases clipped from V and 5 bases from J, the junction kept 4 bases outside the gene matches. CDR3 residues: CATSTSGRETQYF. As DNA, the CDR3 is TGTGCCACCTCGACTAGCGGGAGGGAGACCCAGTACTTC.

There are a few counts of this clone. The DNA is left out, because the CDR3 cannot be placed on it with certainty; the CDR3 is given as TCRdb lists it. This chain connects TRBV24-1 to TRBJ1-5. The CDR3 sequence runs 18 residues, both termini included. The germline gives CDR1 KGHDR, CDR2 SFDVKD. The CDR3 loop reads CAIGFGPGGGAFNQPQHF.

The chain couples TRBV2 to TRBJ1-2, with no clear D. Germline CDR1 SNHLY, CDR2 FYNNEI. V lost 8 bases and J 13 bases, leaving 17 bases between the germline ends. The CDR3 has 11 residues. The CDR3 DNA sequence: TGTGCCAGCGAGAAGTTTGAAAGCTGCACCTTC. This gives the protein CASEKFESCTF.

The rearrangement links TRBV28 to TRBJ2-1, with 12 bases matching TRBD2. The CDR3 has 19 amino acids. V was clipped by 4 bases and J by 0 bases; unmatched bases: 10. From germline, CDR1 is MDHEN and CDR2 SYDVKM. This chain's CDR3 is CASSSVKLAGGRSYNEQFF. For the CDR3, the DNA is TGTGCCAGCAGTTCTGTAAAACTAGCGGGAGGCCGCTCCTACAATGAGCAGTTCTTC.

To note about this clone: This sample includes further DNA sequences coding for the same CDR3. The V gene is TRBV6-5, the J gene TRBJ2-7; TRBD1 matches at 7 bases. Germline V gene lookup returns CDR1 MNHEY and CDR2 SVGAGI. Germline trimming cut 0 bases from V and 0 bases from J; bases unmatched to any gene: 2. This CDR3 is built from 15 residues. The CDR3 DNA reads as TGTGCCAGCAGTTACTCGAGGGACAGCTCCTACGAGCAGTACTTC. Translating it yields CASSYSRDSSYEQYF.

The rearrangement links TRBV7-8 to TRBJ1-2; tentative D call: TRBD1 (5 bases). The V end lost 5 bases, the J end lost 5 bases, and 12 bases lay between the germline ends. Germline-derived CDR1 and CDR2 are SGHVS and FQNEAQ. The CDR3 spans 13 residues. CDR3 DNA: TGTGCCAGCAGCCCAGACAGCTCATATGGCTACACCTTC. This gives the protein CASSPDSSYGYTF.

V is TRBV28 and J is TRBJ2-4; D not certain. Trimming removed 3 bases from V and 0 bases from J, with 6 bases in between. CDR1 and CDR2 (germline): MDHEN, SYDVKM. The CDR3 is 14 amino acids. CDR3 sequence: CASSFRGAKNIQYF. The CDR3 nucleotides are TGTGCCAGCAGTTTCAGAGGAGCCAAAAACATTCAGTACTTC.